This T cell receptor (beta chain) was profiled in a study of T cell responses to AZD1222 COVID-19 vaccine. A word on this clone: What it recognizes is unknown.

The study, taken as a whole, reports: Scientists sampled the repertoires only once the peak T cell response had passed. Nearly half of unique spike-specific TCRs reportedly avoided B.1.351 and B.1.1.7 mutated regions. Just 5 to 7 AZD1222 recipients were seropositive at baseline.

J was trimmed by 9 bases and V by 2 bases; bases with no gene match: 14. The V gene's germline CDR1 is SGHNT and CDR2 YENEEA. This CDR3 contains 17 residues. Using immunoSEQ multiplex PCR, the repertoire was profiled, and TCRdb retains in-frame clones only, with some absent. The sample has about 93,000 clones, over 85% seen once; the top ten hold 2.8%. Sequenced here: peripheral blood, sampled on day 0 of MenACWY control vaccination. This TCR derives from an adult in good health. The rearrangement joins TRBV11-3 to TRBJ2-1, with TRBD2 matching over 9 bases. This CDR3 is CASSLSSGTSLLGEQFF. As DNA, the CDR3 is TGTGCCAGCAGCTTATCTAGCGGGACTAGCCTCCTAGGTGAGCAGTTCTTC. The complete variable domain, with remaining parts taken from reference TRBV11-3 and TRBJ2-1, reads EAGVVQSPRYKIIEKKQPVAFWCNPISGHNTLYWYLQNLGQGPELLIRYENEEAVDDSQLPKDRFSAERLKGVDSTLKIQPAELGDSAVYLCASSLSSGTSLLGEQFFGPGTRLTVL.